Following are 17 T cell receptor beta chains from one sample sequenced in a study of blood T cells in healthy people across ages. Next came a second PCR, run for roughly 7 to 12 cycles, which used a sample-barcoded 5' primer along with a J-beta primer mix. MiXCR, run by TCRdb on the 5' RACE reads, gives a single entry per CDR3 protein. Here the sample spans hundreds of thousands of distinct CDR3 sequences, roughly 34% being singletons. Source material: blood. Source of these receptors: a man aged 18 to 29 in good health.

The V gene is TRBV29-1, the J gene TRBJ2-3; D might be TRBD2 (6 bases). Germline V gene data show CDR1 as SQVTM and CDR2 as ANQGSEA. The CDR3 spans 15 residues. V was cut by 2 bases and J by 0 bases, with 12 bases left in between. CDR3 residues: CSVETRRGSTDTQYF. CDR3 nucleotide sequence: TGCAGCGTTGAAACGAGGCGGGGCAGCACAGATACGCAGTATTTT.

V and J are TRBV3-1 and TRBJ1-5; D remains unclear. The CDR3 contains 13 residues. Germline V lookup: CDR1 LGHDT, CDR2 YNNKEL (reference sequence). Trimming took 1 base from V and 15 from J, leaving 16 bases between them. The CDR3 sequence is CASSQGPMGKGHF. The CDR3 nucleotides read TGTGCCAGCAGCCAAGGCCCGATGGGGAAGGGGCATTTT.

The chain recombines TRBV5-1 with TRBJ1-1; no reliable D call. Germline lookup yields CDR1 SGHRS and CDR2 YFSETQ. V lost 4 bases and J 1 base, leaving 14 bases between the germline ends. This CDR3 comprises 15 residues. The CDR3: CASSPSFRQNTEAFF. CDR3 nucleotides: TGCGCCAGCAGCCCCAGCTTCCGACAGAACACTGAAGCTTTCTTT.

This clonotype was detected once. Sequence at one end of the junction differs from germline and may be a read error. CDR3 DNA: TGTACCAGCAGCTCCCCGAACGTAGGCAGGGGGTTCCAAGAGACCCAGTACTTC. As protein: CTSSSPNVGRGFQETQYF. This chain links TRBV12-3 or TRBV12-4 with TRBJ2-5; 7 positions agree with TRBD1. The CDR3 contains 18 residues.

V and J are TRBV5-1 and TRBJ1-4, with 7 bases aligning to TRBD1. The trim removed 4 bases at V and 14 bases at J, leaving 17 bases unmatched. CDR1 and CDR2 (germline): SGHRS, YFSETQ. The CDR3 is 15 amino acids. The CDR3 DNA is TGCGCCAGCAGCGCCCGGGACAGATCGTCGCAGAAGCTGTTTTTT. This codes for CASSARDRSSQKLFF.

In regard to this clonotype: The junction and the germline gene differ at one end; a read error may be behind it. This chain links TRBV18 with TRBJ2-1, with TRBD1 matching over 12 bases. This CDR3 spans 15 amino acids. Germline CDR1 KGHSH, CDR2 LQKENI. CDR3 residues: CPSSAGQGAWNEQFF. In nucleotides, the CDR3 is TGTCCCAGCTCAGCGGGACAGGGGGCATGGAATGAGCAGTTCTTC.

This clonotype was picked up a small number of times. V and J are TRBV21-1 and TRBJ2-1; TRBD1, the table's D call, was not compared with the DNA. TRBV21-1 is marked as a pseudogene. This CDR3 has 17 amino acids. CDR3 loop: CASSKAVGDSPYNEQFF. The CDR3 region has the DNA TGTGCCAGCAGCAAAGCGGTGGGAGACAGTCCCTACAATGAGCAGTTCTTC.

This clonotype was counted many times. The chain combines TRBV5-1 with TRBJ1-2; TRBD1 matches at 7 bases. In germline, CDR1 is SGHRS, CDR2 YFSETQ. This CDR3 is built from 13 residues. J was trimmed by 3 bases and V by 5 bases; bases with no gene match: 4. CDR3 nucleotides: TGCGCCAGCAGGCCAACAGGGGACTATGGCTACACCTTC. Protein sequence: CASRPTGDYGYTF. The variable domain in full, completed from reference TRBV5-1 and TRBJ1-2, reads KAGVTQTPRYLIKTRGQQVTLSCSPISGHRSVSWYQQTPGQGLQFLFEYFSETQRNKGNFPGRFSGRQFSNSRSEMNVSTLELGDSALYLCASRPTGDYGYTFGSGTRLTVV.

This chain connects TRBV3-1 to TRBJ2-1; 8 bases map to TRBD2. CDR3 length: 15 residues. The junction had 5 bases not matched to a gene; V was cut back by 3 bases and J by 4 bases. From germline, CDR1 is LGHDT and CDR2 YNNKEL (reference sequence). The CDR3 protein is CASSQEAGAYNEQFF. CDR3 sequence (DNA): TGTGCCAGCAGCCAGGAAGCGGGGGCGTACAATGAGCAGTTCTTC.

This chain uses TRBV20-1 with TRBJ1-6; the match to TRBD1 covers 7 bases. Germline loops: CDR1 DFQATT, CDR2 SNEGSKA (reference sequence). This CDR3 region has 15 residues. V shed 2 bases and J 7 bases; nucleotides not matched to a gene: 8. CDR3 loop: CSARPDRVRNSPLHF. DNA of the CDR3: TGCAGTGCTAGACCCGACAGGGTTCGGAATTCACCCCTCCACTTT.

V gene TRBV20-1 combines with J gene TRBJ1-2; 9 bases match TRBD1. The CDR3 sequence is 16 residues long. V dropped 6 bases and J dropped 7; count of bases not matched to a gene: 18. The germline V gene encodes CDR1 DFQATT and CDR2 SNEGSKA (reference sequence). The CDR3 DNA reads as TGCAGTGCCCCCAATCGGTGGGGGACAGGGAGCCGTGGCTACACCTTC. Protein product: CSAPNRWGTGSRGYTF.

This CDR3 is CASSQDYSGGGTGELFF. CDR3 in DNA: TGCGCCAGCAGCCAAGATTATAGTGGGGGCGGGACCGGGGAGCTGTTTTTT. This chain connects TRBV4-3 to TRBJ2-2, with D tentatively TRBD1 (6 bases). CDR1 is LGHNA and CDR2 is YSLEER in the germline V gene. The CDR3 consists of 17 residues. The germline V and J ends were trimmed by 0 bases and 5 bases, with 16 bases remaining between them.

In its sample, this clonotype was seen a few times. The rearrangement uses TRBV6-6 and TRBJ1-4; a possible D gene is TRBD1 (5 bases). The V gene's germline CDR1 is MNHNY and CDR2 SVGAGI (reference sequence). V gave up 6 bases and J gave up 10 bases, with 15 bases separating them. The CDR3 loop spans 13 amino acids. The CDR3 region is CASSPGGVGKLFF. CDR3 DNA sequence: TGTGCCAGCAGCCCTGGGGGGGTCGGAAAACTGTTTTTT.

This clonotype was seen at least ten times. The chain is built from TRBV6-2 or TRBV6-3 and TRBJ2-1, with 7 bases fitting TRBD2. With V trimmed by 0 bases and J by 7 bases, 6 bases remained unmatched. The CDR3 spans 15 residues. In germline, CDR1 is MNHEY, CDR2 SVGEGT. CDR3 in amino acids: CASSYSGVGGNEQFF. The CDR3 DNA reads as TGTGCCAGCAGTTACTCCGGTGTCGGGGGGAATGAGCAGTTCTTC.

J is TRBJ1-5 and V is TRBV7-2, with TRBD1 as a possible D gene (5 bases). CDR1 is SGHTA, CDR2 FQGNSA, per germline. This CDR3 has 14 amino acids. V lost 5 bases and J lost 6, with 14 bases in between. CDR3 bases: TGTGCCAGCAGCCTAGGACATGGGCTTCAGCCCCAGCATTTT. It is translated as CASSLGHGLQPQHF.

This clonotype was seen more than once but under ten times. This chain connects TRBV2 to TRBJ1-4; 7 positions agree with TRBD1. With V trimmed by 5 bases and J by 5 bases, 5 bases remained unmatched. Germline lookup yields CDR1 SNHLY and CDR2 FYNNEI. The CDR3 length is 14 residues. The CDR3 DNA reads as TGTGCCAGCAGTTACGACAGGGTCAATGAAAAACTGTTTTTT. Protein sequence: CASSYDRVNEKLFF. The full variable domain, rest sourced from reference TRBV2 and TRBJ1-4, is EPEVTQTPSHQVTQMGQEVILRCVPISNHLYFYWYRQILGQKVEFLVSFYNNEISEKSEIFDDQFSVERPDGSNFTLKIRSTKLEDSAMYFCASSYDRVNEKLFFGSGTQLSVL.

The chain employs TRBV7-2 and TRBJ2-7; perhaps D is TRBD1 or TRBD2 (6 bases each). V was shortened by 6 bases and J by 7 bases, with 22 bases between the two germline ends. Per the germline V gene, CDR1 is SGHTA and CDR2 is FQGNSA. This CDR3 has 15 amino acids. The CDR3 sequence is CASRLNREDNNEQYF. For the CDR3, the DNA is TGTGCCAGCAGGCTAAACAGGGAGGATAACAATGAGCAGTACTTC.